The present TCR beta chain was sequenced within a study of monozygotic twins with inflammatory bowel disease. The study's findings and limits: Patient repertoires may carry noise from differing immunosuppressive treatments.

The draw for each donor consisted of a single 2.5 ml blood sample. Germline CDR1 reads LNHDA; CDR2 reads SQIVND (reference sequence). This CDR3 comprises 14 residues. For each CDR3 protein, TCRdb gives one entry from its re-call of the 5' RACE reads, without DNA. Its clone listing holds over 100,000 distinct CDR3 sequences. In the case of this clonotype: The antigen is not known.

The rearrangement joins TRBV19 to TRBJ2-4; as DNA is missing, the TRBD1 call by TCRdb cannot be tested. The sequence was collected from a human donor with ulcerative colitis or Crohn's disease, or a healthy co-twin of an affected twin (not recorded which). The sequenced sample was blood. CDR3 region: CASSIGQGVNIQYF. The variable domain in full, with the rest retrieved from reference TRBV19 and TRBJ2-4, is DGGITQSPKYLFRKEGQNVTLSCEQNLNHDAMYWYRQDPGQGLRLIYYSQIVNDFQKGDIAEGYSVSREKKESFPLTVTSAQKNPTAFYLCASSIGQGVNIQYFGAGTRLSVL.